This T cell receptor beta chain was captured by sequencing in a study of CD8+ T cells in alopecia areata (dated by TCRdb to 2017 to 2018). Context from the whole study: Treated patients were enrolled in an open-label pilot trial of oral tofacitinib at 5 to 10 mg twice daily for moderate-to-severe alopecia areata. Scalp tissue and sorted CD4+ and CD8+ peripheral blood T cells from patchy and totalis/universalis alopecia areata patients and from healthy controls were covered by human TCRbeta sequencing. Scalp clonality was compared across normal scalp (n=4), patchy alopecia areata scalp (n=8), and alopecia totalis/universalis scalp (n=8). In both human patients and the C3H/HeJ mouse model, the study applied high-throughput TCRbeta sequencing to look at T cell clonal expansion in alopecia areata. In treated patients, disease severity was measured using the SALT score, which gives the percentage of scalp surface area affected. Tofacitinib-treated patients had biopsies at baseline and at 4 and 24 weeks of treatment, with a later scalp biopsy in several patients. immunoSEQ multiplex PCR using 35 Vbeta forward primers and 13 Jbeta reverse primers was used to amplify TCRbeta CDR3 regions. RNA came from the PAXgene miRNA kit for fixed scalp, the miRNeasy kit for PBMCs, and the RNeasy kit for mouse skin. Patients received tofacitinib for 6 to 18 months and were then followed off drug for 6 months to check for delayed response and recurrence.

This clone came up once. The antigen it recognizes is unknown. Per-base qualities were not stored, and no clone one base away is much larger. V is pruned by 3 bases and J by 4 bases, leaving 6 bases of the junction without a gene match. The CDR3 covers 16 residues, taking in both the cysteine and the phenylalanine. Of the read, only the CDR3 DNA is kept; its 48 bases are in frame from base 1. CDR1 SGHAT and CDR2 FQNNGV are derived from the germline V gene. Receptors were amplified or captured by the immunoSEQ multiplex PCR assay. For TCR sequencing, RNA was extracted from every sample and reverse transcribed into cDNA to serve as template. First-strand cDNA was synthesized using SuperScript III with a 2:1 mix of oligo-dT and random hexamers. A synthetic immune receptor repertoire was used to gauge amplification bias, and whatever bias remained was removed computationally. Per the original workflow: After raw reads were preprocessed to remove errors, the CDR3 was defined following IMGT conventions as running from the conserved cysteine to phenylalanine. Clonality was computed by normalizing Shannon entropy by log2 of the number of productive unique TCRs and subtracting the result from 1. Scalp TCRbeta sequences were cross-referenced with sorted blood CD4 and CD8 repertoires so that the CD4 or CD8 identity of scalp clones could be inferred. Here the immuneACCESS table is served through TCRdb, limited to in-frame sequences with V and J called. Missing clones are a known gap in these copies; in checked studies unresolved V genes cover under half, and the rest lacks a known reason. V and J calls and clone size are copied from that table; D and trimming were computed from the DNA. Within this sample are 6,000 or so clones, with around 60% of them counted one time only. Jointly, the top ten make up roughly 7.9% of the sample.

Paper-wide results and their limitations: Many expanded lesional clones persisted in scalp and blood during tofacitinib treatment, which may partly explain relapse after stopping treatment. TCR sequences shared between patients were less clear than in mice, possibly partly because of HLA diversity in the patient population. Scalp clonality and the number of expanded CD8+ clones among the top 100 scalp clones were significantly decreased by tofacitinib. Because the treated cohort was small and had just a single nonresponder, larger studies are needed to establish links between baseline CD8+ expansion and response. Lesional scalp, especially in alopecia totalis/universalis, showed higher clonality and more expanded CD8+ clones than normal scalp, suggesting antigenic drive. Resident alphabeta T cells in normal human skin are also sequenced, complicating scalp TCR repertoire analysis, unlike mouse skin dominated by gammadelta T cells.

This specimen's treatment or condition label, per the study, means: oral pan-JAK inhibitor, 5-10 mg twice daily. Lesional scalp punch biopsies and peripheral blood were obtained from alopecia areata patients. Human scalp biopsies were fixed immediately in PAXgene tissue containers. The sequencing here drew on skin, taken between weeks 30 and 35, from a patient treated with tofacitinib. The V gene is TRBV11-2 and the J gene is TRBJ2-1, and 10 bases in between align with TRBD2. The TCR comes from a human donor with alopecia areata. The CDR3 protein is CASSFSGGTPYNEQFF. The nucleotide sequence is TGTGCCAGCAGCTTTAGCGGGGGGACTCCGTACAATGAGCAGTTCTTC.